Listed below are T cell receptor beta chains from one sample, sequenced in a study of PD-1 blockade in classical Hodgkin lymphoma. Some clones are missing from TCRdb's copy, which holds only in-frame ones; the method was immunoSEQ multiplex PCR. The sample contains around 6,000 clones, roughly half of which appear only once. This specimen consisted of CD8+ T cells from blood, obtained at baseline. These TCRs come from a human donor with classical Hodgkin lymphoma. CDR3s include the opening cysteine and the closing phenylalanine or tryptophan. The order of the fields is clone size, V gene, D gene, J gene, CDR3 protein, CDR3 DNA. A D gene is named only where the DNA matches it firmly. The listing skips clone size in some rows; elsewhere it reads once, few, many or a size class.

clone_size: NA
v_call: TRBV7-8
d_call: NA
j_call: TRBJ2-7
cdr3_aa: CASSHSRVYEQYF
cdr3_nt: TGTGCCAGCAGTCACTCGCGCGTCTACGAGCAGTACTTC

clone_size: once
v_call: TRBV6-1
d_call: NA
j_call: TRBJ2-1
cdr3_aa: CASSDTGMVEQFF
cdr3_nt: TGTGCCAGCAGTGATACAGGGATGGTTGAGCAGTTCTTC

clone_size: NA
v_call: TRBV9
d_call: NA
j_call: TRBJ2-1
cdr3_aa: CASSVEAVNEQFF
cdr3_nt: TGTGCCAGCAGCGTAGAAGCGGTGAATGAGCAGTTCTTC

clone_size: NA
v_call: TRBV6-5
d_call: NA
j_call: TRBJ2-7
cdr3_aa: CASSYYREYEQYF
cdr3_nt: TGTGCCAGCAGTTACTACAGGGAGTACGAGCAGTACTTC

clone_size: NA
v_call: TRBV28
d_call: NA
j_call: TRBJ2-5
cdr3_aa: CASTAHEKGTQYF
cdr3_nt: TGTGCCAGCACCGCGCACGAAAAAGGGACCCAGTACTTC

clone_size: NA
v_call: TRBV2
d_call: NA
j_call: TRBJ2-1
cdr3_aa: CASSDASYNEQFF
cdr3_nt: TGTGCCAGCAGTGACGCCAGCTACAATGAGCAGTTCTTC

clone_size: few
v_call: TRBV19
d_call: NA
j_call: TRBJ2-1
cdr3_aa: CASSIDVDEQFF
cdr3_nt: TGTGCCAGTAGTATAGATGTCGATGAGCAGTTCTTC

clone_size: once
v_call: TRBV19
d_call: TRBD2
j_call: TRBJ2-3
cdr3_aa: CASGLAGRTDTQYF
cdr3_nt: TGTGCCAGCGGACTAGCGGGGCGCACAGATACGCAGTATTTT

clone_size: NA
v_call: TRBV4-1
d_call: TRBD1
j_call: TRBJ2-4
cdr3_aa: CASSQGDRENIQYF
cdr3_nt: TGTGCCAGCAGCCAAGGGGACAGAGAAAACATTCAGTACTTC

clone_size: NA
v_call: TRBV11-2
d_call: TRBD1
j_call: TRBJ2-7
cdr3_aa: CASSLTGGSTHEQYF
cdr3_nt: TGTGCCAGCAGCTTAACAGGGGGGAGTACCCACGAGCAGTACTTC

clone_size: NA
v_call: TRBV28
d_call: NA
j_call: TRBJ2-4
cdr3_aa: CASSFGVSAKNIQYF
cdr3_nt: TGTGCCAGCAGTTTTGGCGTCTCAGCCAAAAACATTCAGTACTTC

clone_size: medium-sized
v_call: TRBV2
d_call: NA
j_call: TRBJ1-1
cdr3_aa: CASSEPGDTEAFF
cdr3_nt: TGTGCCAGCAGTGAGCCGGGAGACACTGAAGCTTTCTTT

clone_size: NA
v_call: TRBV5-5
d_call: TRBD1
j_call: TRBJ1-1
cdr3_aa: CASSPIGQGRTEAFF
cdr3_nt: TGTGCCAGCAGCCCAATAGGACAGGGGCGCACTGAAGCTTTCTTT

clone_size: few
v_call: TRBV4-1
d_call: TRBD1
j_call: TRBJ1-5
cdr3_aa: CASSQERQGGNQPQHF
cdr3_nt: TGCGCCAGCAGCCAGGAAAGACAGGGTGGTAATCAGCCCCAGCATTTT

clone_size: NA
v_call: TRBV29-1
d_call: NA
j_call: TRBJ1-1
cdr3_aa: CSVEPGGDTEAFF
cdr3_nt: TGCAGCGTTGAACCGGGGGGGGACACTGAAGCTTTCTTT

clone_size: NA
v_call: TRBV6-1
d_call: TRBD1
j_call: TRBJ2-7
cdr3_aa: CASSEVTGGFTYEQYF
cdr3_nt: TGTGCCAGCAGTGAAGTGACAGGGGGTTTTACCTACGAGCAGTACTTC

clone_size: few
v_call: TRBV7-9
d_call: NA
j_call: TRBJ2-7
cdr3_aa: CASRHGRGLDEQYF
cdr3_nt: TGTGCCAGCAGACACGGACGAGGGTTGGACGAGCAGTACTTC

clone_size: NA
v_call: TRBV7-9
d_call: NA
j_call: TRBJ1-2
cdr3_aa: CASSDLPGGGYTF
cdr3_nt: TGTGCCAGCAGCGATCTCCCCGGGGGTGGCTACACCTTC

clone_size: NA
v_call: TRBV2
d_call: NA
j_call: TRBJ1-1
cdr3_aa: CASSEARGTSRNTEAFF
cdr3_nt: TGTGCCAGCAGTGAAGCCCGGGGGACTAGTAGGAACACTGAAGCTTTCTTT

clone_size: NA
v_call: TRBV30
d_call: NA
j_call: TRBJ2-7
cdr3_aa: CAWAGDHFYEQYF
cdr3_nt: TGTGCCTGGGCTGGGGACCACTTCTACGAGCAGTACTTC

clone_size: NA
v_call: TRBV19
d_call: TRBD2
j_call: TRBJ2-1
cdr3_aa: CASSTLAGGVNEQFF
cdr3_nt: TGTGCCAGTAGTACCCTCGCGGGAGGGGTCAATGAGCAGTTCTTC

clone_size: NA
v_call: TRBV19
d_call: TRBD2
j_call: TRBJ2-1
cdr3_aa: CASSSGGRDFYNEQFF
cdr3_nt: TGTGCCAGTAGTTCGGGAGGAAGGGACTTCTACAATGAGCAGTTCTTC

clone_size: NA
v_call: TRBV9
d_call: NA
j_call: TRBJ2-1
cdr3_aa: CASSPDPGSYNEQFF
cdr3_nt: TGTGCCAGCAGCCCCGATCCCGGGTCCTACAATGAGCAGTTCTTC

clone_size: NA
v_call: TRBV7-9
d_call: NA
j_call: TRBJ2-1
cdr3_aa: CASSPGSEQFF
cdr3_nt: TGTGCCAGCAGCCCCGGCAGTGAGCAGTTCTTC

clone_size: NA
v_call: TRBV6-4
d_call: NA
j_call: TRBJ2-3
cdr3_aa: CASSDSSGLTDTQYF
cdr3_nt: TGTGCCAGCAGTGACTCTAGCGGACTCACAGATACGCAGTATTTT

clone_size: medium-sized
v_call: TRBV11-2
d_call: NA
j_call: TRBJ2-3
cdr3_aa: CASSLEGGAPSTDTQYF
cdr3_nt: TGTGCCAGCAGCTTAGAAGGGGGGGCCCCTAGCACAGATACGCAGTATTTT

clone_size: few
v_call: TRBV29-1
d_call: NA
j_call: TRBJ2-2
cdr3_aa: CSVEDRGTLNTGELFF
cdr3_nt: TGCAGCGTTGAAGATAGGGGAACTCTGAACACCGGGGAGCTGTTTTTT

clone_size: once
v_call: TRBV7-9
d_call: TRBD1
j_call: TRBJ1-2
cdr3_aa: CASSLGTGWGYTF
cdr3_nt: TGTGCCAGCAGCCTCGGGACAGGGTGGGGCTACACCTTC

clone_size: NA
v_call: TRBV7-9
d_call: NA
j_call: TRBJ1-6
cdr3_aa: CASSRRQALALHF
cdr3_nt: TGTGCCAGCAGCAGACGACAGGCCCTCGCCCTCCACTTT

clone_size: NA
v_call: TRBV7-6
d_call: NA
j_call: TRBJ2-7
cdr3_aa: CASSLVDPLNSYEQYF
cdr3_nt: TGTGCCAGCAGCCTTGTCGACCCGCTTAACTCCTACGAGCAGTACTTC

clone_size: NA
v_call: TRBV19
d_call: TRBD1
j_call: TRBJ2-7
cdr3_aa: CASSIGTGDYEQYF
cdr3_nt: TGTGCCAGTAGTATCGGGACAGGGGACTACGAGCAGTACTTC

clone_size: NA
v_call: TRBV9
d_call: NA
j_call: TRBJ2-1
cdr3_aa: CASSGRDPSLDEQFF
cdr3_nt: TGTGCCAGCAGCGGTCGGGATCCTTCTCTGGATGAGCAGTTCTTC

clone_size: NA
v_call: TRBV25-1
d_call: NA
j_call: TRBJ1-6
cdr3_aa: CASSESAAWGLHF
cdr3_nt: TGTGCCAGCAGTGAATCGGCGGCCTGGGGCCTCCACTTT

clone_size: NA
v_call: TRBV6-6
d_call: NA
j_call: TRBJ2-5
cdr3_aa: CASIGTFQETQYF
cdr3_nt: TGTGCCAGCATCGGGACGTTTCAAGAGACCCAGTACTTC

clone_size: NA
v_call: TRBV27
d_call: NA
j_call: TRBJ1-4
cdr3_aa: CASTTVAHPTNEKLFF
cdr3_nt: TGTGCCAGCACTACAGTGGCCCACCCCACTAATGAAAAACTGTTTTTT

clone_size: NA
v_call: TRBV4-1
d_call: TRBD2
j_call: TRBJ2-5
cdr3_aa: CASSQRTSGRGETQYF
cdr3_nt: TGCGCCAGCAGCCAACGGACTAGCGGGAGAGGGGAGACCCAGTACTTC

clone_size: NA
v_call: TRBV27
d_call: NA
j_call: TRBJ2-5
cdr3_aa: CASSLSRGYETQYF
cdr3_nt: TGTGCCAGCAGTTTATCGCGAGGATACGAGACCCAGTACTTC

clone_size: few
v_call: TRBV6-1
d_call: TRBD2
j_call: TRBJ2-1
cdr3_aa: CASTGLAGWNEQFF
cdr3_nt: TGTGCCAGCACGGGACTAGCGGGATGGAATGAGCAGTTCTTC

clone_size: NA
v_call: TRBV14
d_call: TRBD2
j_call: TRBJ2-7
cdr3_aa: CASSHWTSGNEQYF
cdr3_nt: TGTGCCAGCAGCCATTGGACTAGCGGGAACGAGCAGTACTTC

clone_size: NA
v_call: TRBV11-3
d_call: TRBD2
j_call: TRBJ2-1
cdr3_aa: CASSLSLAGYNEQFF
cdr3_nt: TGTGCCAGCAGCTTAAGCCTAGCGGGGTACAATGAGCAGTTCTTC

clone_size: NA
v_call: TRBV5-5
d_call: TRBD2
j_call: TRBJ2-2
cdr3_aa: CASSPGLAGVWVGELFF
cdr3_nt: TGTGCCAGCAGCCCGGGACTAGCGGGAGTTTGGGTCGGGGAGCTGTTTTTT

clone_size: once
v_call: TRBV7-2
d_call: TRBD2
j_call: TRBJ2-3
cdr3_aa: CASSWTSGPTDTQYF
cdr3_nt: TGTGCCAGCAGCTGGACTAGCGGACCCACAGATACGCAGTATTTT

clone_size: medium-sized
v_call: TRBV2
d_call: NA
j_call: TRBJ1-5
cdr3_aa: CASRATGLREPQHF
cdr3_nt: TGTGCCAGCAGGGCGACGGGACTTCGTGAGCCCCAGCATTTT

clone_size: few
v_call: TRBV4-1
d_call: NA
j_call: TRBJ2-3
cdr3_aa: CASSQVGDTQYF
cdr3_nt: TGCGCCAGCAGCCAAGTGGGAGATACGCAGTATTTT

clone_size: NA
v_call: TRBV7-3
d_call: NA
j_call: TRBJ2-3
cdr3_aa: CASSLEGGAPSTDTQYF
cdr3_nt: TGTGCCAGCAGCTTAGAAGGGGGGGCCCCTAGCACAGATACGCAGTATTTT

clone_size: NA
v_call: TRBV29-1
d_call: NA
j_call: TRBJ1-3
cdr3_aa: CSVETSPPTTGNTIYF
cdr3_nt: TGCAGCGTTGAAACTTCTCCCCCGACGACTGGAAACACCATATATTTT

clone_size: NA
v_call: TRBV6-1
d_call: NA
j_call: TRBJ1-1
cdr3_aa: CASIWGREAFF
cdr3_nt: TGTGCCAGCATATGGGGGAGGGAAGCTTTCTTT

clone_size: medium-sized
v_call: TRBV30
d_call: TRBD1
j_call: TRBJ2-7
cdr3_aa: CAWTRTGGYEQYF
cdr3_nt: TGTGCCTGGACGCGGACAGGGGGTTACGAGCAGTACTTC

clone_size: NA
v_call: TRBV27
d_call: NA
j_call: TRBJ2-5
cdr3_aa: CASSYQGIGTQYF
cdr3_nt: TGTGCCAGCAGCTACCAGGGTATCGGGACCCAGTACTTC

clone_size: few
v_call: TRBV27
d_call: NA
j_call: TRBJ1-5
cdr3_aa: CASSISHNQPQHF
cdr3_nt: TGTGCCAGCAGTATCAGTCACAATCAGCCCCAGCATTTT

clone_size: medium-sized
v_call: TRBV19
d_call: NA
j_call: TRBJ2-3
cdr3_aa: CASSIVGRGLSTDTQYF
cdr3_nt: TGTGCCAGTAGTATAGTCGGGCGCGGCCTCAGCACAGATACGCAGTATTTT

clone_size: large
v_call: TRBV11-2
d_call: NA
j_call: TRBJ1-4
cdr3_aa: CASSPGSELFF
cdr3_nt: TGTGCCAGCAGCCCTGGGTCGGAACTGTTTTTT

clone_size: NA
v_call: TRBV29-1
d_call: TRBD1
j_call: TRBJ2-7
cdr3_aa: CSGGTVNEQYF
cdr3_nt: TGCAGCGGTGGGACAGTCAACGAGCAGTACTTC

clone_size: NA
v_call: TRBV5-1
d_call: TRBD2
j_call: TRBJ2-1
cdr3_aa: CASSLGLAGEEAPYNEQFF
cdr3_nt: TGCGCCAGCAGCTTAGGACTAGCGGGAGAAGAGGCCCCATACAATGAGCAGTTCTTC

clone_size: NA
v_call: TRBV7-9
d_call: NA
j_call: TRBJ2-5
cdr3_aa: CASSLDYSGGLMGETQYF
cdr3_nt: TGTGCCAGCAGCTTAGATTACTCCGGGGGGCTCATGGGGGAGACCCAGTACTTC

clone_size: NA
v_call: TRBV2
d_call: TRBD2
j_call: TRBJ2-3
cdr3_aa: CASSELRAGVTDTQYF
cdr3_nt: TGTGCCAGCAGTGAGTTAAGGGCGGGAGTGACAGATACGCAGTATTTT

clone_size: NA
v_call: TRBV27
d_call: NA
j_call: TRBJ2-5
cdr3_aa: CASGWGETQYF
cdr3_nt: TGTGCCAGCGGGTGGGGAGAGACCCAGTACTTC